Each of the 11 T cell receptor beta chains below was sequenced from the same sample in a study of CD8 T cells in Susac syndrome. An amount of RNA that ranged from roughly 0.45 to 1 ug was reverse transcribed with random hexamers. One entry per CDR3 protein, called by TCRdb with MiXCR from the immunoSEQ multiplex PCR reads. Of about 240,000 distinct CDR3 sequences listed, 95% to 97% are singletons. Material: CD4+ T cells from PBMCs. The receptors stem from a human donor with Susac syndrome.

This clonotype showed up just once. The CDR3 spells CASSGGGSTYEQYF. The CDR3 DNA reads TGTGCCAGCAGCGGAGGAGGGAGCACCTACGAGCAGTACTTC. V gene TRBV9 combines with J gene TRBJ2-7, with a possible D match to TRBD2 (6 bases). Trimming removed 3 bases at V and 2 bases at J, with 12 bases between. The germline V gene has CDR1 SGDLS and CDR2 YYNGEE. The CDR3 is made up of 14 amino acids. The complete variable domain, with remaining parts taken from reference TRBV9 and TRBJ2-7, reads DSGVTQTPKHLITATGQRVTLRCSPRSGDLSVYWYQQSLDQGLQFLIQYYNGEERAKGNILERFSAQQFPDLHSELNLSSLELGDSALYFCASSGGGSTYEQYFGPGTRLTVT.

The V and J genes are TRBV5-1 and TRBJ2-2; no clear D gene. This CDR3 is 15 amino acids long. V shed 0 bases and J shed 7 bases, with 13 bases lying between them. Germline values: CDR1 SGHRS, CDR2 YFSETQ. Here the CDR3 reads CASSLAIRQGGELFF. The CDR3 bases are TGCGCCAGCAGCTTGGCGATTAGACAAGGCGGGGAGCTGTTTTTT. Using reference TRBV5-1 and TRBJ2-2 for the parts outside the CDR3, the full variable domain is KAGVTQTPRYLIKTRGQQVTLSCSPISGHRSVSWYQQTPGQGLQFLFEYFSETQRNKGNFPGRFSGRQFSNSRSEMNVSTLELGDSALYLCASSLAIRQGGELFFGEGSRLTVL.

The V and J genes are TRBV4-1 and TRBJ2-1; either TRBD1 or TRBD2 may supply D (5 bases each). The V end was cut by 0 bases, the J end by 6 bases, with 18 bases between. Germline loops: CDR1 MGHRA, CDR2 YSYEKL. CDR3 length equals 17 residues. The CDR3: CASSQENRDPAGNEQFF. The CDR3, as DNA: TGCGCCAGCAGCCAAGAAAACCGGGACCCGGCGGGCAATGAGCAGTTCTTC.

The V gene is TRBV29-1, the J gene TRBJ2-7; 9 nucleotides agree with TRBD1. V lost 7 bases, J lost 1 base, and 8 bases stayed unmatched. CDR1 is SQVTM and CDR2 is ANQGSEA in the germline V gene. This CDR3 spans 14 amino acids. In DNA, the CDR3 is TGCAGCGCCCAGCGGGGACAGGGATCCTACGAGCAGTACTTC. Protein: CSAQRGQGSYEQYF.

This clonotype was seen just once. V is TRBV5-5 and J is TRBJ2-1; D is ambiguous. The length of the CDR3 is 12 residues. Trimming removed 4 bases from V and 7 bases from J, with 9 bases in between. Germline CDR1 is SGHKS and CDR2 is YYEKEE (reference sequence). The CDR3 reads CASSPSANEQFF. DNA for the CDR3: TGTGCCAGCAGCCCAAGCGCTAATGAGCAGTTCTTC.

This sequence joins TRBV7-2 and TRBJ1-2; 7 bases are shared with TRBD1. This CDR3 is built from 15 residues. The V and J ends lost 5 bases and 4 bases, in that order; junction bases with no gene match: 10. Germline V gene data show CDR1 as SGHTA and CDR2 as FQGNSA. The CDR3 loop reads CASSQHLQGTYGYTF. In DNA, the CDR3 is TGTGCCAGCAGCCAACACCTACAGGGGACCTATGGCTACACCTTC.

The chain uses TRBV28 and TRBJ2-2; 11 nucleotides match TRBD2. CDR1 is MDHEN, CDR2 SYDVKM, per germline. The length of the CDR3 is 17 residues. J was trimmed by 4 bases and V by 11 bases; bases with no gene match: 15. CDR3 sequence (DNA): TGTGCCGTCGCGCTCTTCGGGACTAGCGGACTCACCGGGGAGCTGTTTTTT. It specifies CAVALFGTSGLTGELFF.

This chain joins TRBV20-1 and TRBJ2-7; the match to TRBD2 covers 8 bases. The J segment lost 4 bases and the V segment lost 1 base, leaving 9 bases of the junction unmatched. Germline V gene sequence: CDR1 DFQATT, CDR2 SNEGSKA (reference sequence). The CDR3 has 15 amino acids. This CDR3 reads CSARGQSGSGYEQYF. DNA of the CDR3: TGCAGTGCTAGAGGACAAAGCGGGAGTGGATACGAGCAGTACTTC.

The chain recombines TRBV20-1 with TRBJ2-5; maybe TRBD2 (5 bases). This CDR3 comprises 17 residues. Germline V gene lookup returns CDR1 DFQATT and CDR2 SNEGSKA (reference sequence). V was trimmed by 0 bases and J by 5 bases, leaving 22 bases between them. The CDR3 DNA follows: TGCAGTGCTAGAGACCAGCGCGCGGCTAGCAAATCGGAGACCCAGTACTTC. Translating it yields CSARDQRAASKSETQYF.

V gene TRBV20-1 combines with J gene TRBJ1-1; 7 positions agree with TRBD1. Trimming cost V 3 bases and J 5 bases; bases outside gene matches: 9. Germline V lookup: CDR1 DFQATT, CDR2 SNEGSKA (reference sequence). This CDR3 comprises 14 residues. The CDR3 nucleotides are TGCAGTGCTAGTCCAGGGGGGTTCCGAACTGAAGCTTTCTTT. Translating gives CSASPGGFRTEAFF.

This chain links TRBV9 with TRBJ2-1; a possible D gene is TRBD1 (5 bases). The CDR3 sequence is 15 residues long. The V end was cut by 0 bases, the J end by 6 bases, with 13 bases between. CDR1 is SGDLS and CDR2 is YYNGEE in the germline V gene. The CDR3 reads CASSVADSLFNEQFF. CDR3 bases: TGTGCCAGCAGCGTAGCAGACAGCCTATTCAATGAGCAGTTCTTC.